The next 8 T cell receptor beta chains were all read from a single sample in a study of cytomegalovirus exposure and HLA in healthy donors. PCR employed 60 Vbeta and 13 Jbeta primers. TCRdb's copy holds only in-frame clones and misses some; the assay was immunoSEQ multiplex PCR. The data contain more than 150,000 clones, 65% to 85% of them seen just once; the ten biggest clones take up approximately 3.9%. Sequenced input: PBMCs. These receptors all come from a man aged 50 or older in good health and CMV-seronegative.

This clone showed up just a few times. The junction does not match germline at one end; this may be a read error. V usage is TRBV7-9 and J usage is TRBJ2-1; 10 bases align to TRBD1. The CDR3 covers 16 residues. Germline V lookup: CDR1 SEHNR, CDR2 FQNEAQ (reference sequence). The CDR3 region has the DNA TGTTCCAGCAGCCCTGGACAGGGGGAGTCCCTCAATGAGCAGTTCTTC. Residues: CSSSPGQGESLNEQFF.

The genes are TRBV29-1 and TRBJ2-7; 8 positions match TRBD1. Germline V gives CDR1 SQVTM, CDR2 ANQGSEA. V trimming: 0 bases; J trimming: 5 bases; junction bases outside the gene matches: 6. CDR3 length: 14 residues. The CDR3 bases are TGCAGCGTTGAAGATCCCCCAGGGGGCGACGAGCAGTACTTC. Protein sequence: CSVEDPPGGDEQYF.

The rearrangement joins TRBV7-2 to TRBJ2-7; perhaps TRBD2 as D (6 bases). Trimming pared 6 bases from V and 1 base from J, leaving 13 bases between. From germline, CDR1 is SGHTA and CDR2 FQGNSA. The CDR3 is 14 residues long. CDR3 loop: CASSWDFVSYEQYF. DNA for the CDR3: TGTGCCAGCAGTTGGGACTTCGTTTCCTACGAGCAGTACTTC.

The chain couples TRBV5-1 to TRBJ2-1, with D perhaps matching TRBD1 (5 bases). The CDR3 covers 13 residues. V shed 2 bases and J shed 7 bases, with 10 bases lying between them. Germline CDR1 and CDR2: SGHRS and YFSETQ. The CDR3, as DNA: TGCGCCAGCAGCTTCGCACAGGAAAATGAGCAGTTCTTC. Translation gives CASSFAQENEQFF.

The V and J genes are TRBV4-3 and TRBJ1-4; weak D call: TRBD1 (6 bases). The germline gives CDR1 LGHNA, CDR2 YSLEER. V was clipped by 0 bases and J by 3 bases, with 8 bases between them. The CDR3 runs to 15 residues. In DNA form, the CDR3 reads TGCGCCAGCAGCCAAGAAAAGGGGGCTAATGAAAAACTGTTTTTT. It specifies CASSQEKGANEKLFF.

V is TRBV5-6 and J is TRBJ1-2, with D possibly being TRBD1 (6 bases). The CDR3 runs to 13 residues. The V end was cut by 0 bases, the J end by 7 bases, with 10 bases between. In germline, CDR1 is SGHDT, CDR2 YYEEEE. CDR3 in amino acids: CASSLAGGGGYTF. CDR3 bases: TGTGCCAGCAGCTTGGCGGGGGGCGGTGGCTACACCTTC.

The chain links TRBV27 to TRBJ1-1; D uncertain. The V and J ends lost 2 bases and 6 bases respectively, with 10 bases between them. Per germline, CDR1 MNHEY and CDR2 SMNVEV (reference sequence). This CDR3 contains 13 residues. The CDR3 protein is CASSLREGAEAFF. In nucleotides, the CDR3 is TGTGCCAGCAGTTTAAGAGAGGGCGCTGAAGCTTTCTTT.

The CDR3 sequence is CARGEYGYTF. In DNA, the CDR3 is TGTGCGAGAGGAGAATATGGCTACACCTTC. The gene calls are TRBV6-4 and TRBJ1-2; D uncertain. The CDR3 spans 10 residues. Germline V gene lookup returns CDR1 MRHNA and CDR2 SNTAGT.